Listed here is a single T cell receptor (beta chain). The RNA input was roughly 0.45 to 1 ug, and it was reverse transcribed with random hexamers. A single record per CDR3 protein comes from TCRdb applying MiXCR to the immunoSEQ multiplex PCR reads. This repertoire shows some 160,000 distinct CDR3 sequences, about 90% found once; its top ten account for around 0.08%. The data are from a study of CD8 T cells in Susac syndrome. Trimming took 6 bases from V and 1 from J, leaving 10 bases between them. Germline-derived CDR1 and CDR2 are SGHRS and YFSETQ. CDR3 size: 13 residues. This chain connects TRBV5-1 to TRBJ1-1; D ambiguous. This TCR derives from a human donor in good health. Specimen: CD4+ T cells from PBMCs. For the CDR3, the DNA is TGCGCCAGCATTTCGCAGGAGAACACTGAAGCTTTCTTT. The encoded protein is CASISQENTEAFF. The full variable domain, in which reference TRBV5-1 and TRBJ1-1 provide the parts outside the CDR3, is KAGVTQTPRYLIKTRGQQVTLSCSPISGHRSVSWYQQTPGQGLQFLFEYFSETQRNKGNFPGRFSGRQFSNSRSEMNVSTLELGDSALYLCASISQENTEAFFGQGTRLTVV.